These 17 T cell receptor beta chains were all obtained from the same sample, sequenced in a study of shared clonotypes between healthy human individuals. Generated by immunoSEQ multiplex PCR, the TCRdb table keeps only in-frame clones and is missing some. Of nearly 2 million clones in the sample, less than 95% were seen once. Naive CD8 cells, CD45RO-negative and positively selected for CCR7, excluded terminally differentiated effector memory CD45RA+ cells. Sequencing was performed on naive CD8+ T cells sorted from blood. These receptors were taken from a man between 18 and 35 years old in good health.

This chain links TRBV6-5 with TRBJ1-6; D is unresolved. The V gene's germline CDR1 is MNHEY and CDR2 SVGAGI. V was cut by 2 bases and J by 11 bases, with 13 bases left in between. CDR3 length: 14 amino acids. Here the CDR3 DNA reads TGTGCCAGCAGTTACGACCTTGCAGGTGCACCCCTCCACTTT. This encodes CASSYDLAGAPLHF.

Comment on this clone: The same CDR3 arises from other DNA sequences in this sample as well. V and J are TRBV11-2 and TRBJ2-7; D not certain. This CDR3 contains 12 residues. Germline CDR1 is SGHAT and CDR2 is FQNNGV. Trimming took 5 bases from V and 1 from J, leaving 6 bases between them. The CDR3 protein is CASSPTSYEQYF. For the CDR3, the DNA is TGTGCCAGCAGCCCGACTTCCTACGAGCAGTACTTC.

The chain employs TRBV10-3 and TRBJ1-4; no reliable D call. V lost 3 bases to trimming and J lost 5 bases, with 10 bases between them. The V gene's germline CDR1 is ENHRY and CDR2 SYGVKD. The length of the CDR3 is 14 residues. CDR3 region: CAISDHGSNEKLFF. CDR3 nucleotide sequence: TGTGCCATCAGTGACCATGGGTCAAATGAAAAACTGTTTTTT.

The chain uses TRBV27 and TRBJ2-7; 8 bases are a match to TRBD1. V was clipped by 5 bases and J by 0 bases; unmatched bases: 6. CDR3 size: 15 residues. CDR1 is MNHEY and CDR2 is SMNVEV in the germline V gene (reference sequence). DNA of the CDR3: TGTGCCAGCAGTATAAGACAGGGGAGCTCCTACGAGCAGTACTTC. Its protein product is CASSIRQGSSYEQYF.

J is TRBJ2-5 and V is TRBV6-1; D gene unclear. Germline CDR1 reads MNHNS; CDR2 reads SASEGT. CDR3 size: 14 residues. V was clipped by 3 bases and J by 5 bases, with 13 bases between them. In nucleotides, the CDR3 is TGTGCCAGCAGTGACTTAGGTGGGCAGGAGACCCAGTACTTC. It specifies CASSDLGGQETQYF.

This chain links TRBV2 with TRBJ1-4; D call uncertain. The germline V gene has CDR1 SNHLY and CDR2 FYNNEI. CDR3 length equals 15 residues. The ends were cut back, 5 bases at V and 0 bases at J, with 10 bases in the middle. CDR3 DNA: TGTGCCAGCAGTACGAACATGGCAACTAATGAAAAACTGTTTTTT. This codes for CASSTNMATNEKLFF.

The rearrangement uses TRBV27 and TRBJ1-1; possibly TRBD1 for D (5 bases). The germline CDR1 and CDR2 sequences are MNHEY and SMNVEV (reference sequence). There are 13 residues in the CDR3. With 5 bases removed from V and 5 bases from J, the gap between germline ends came to 12 bases. The CDR3 sequence is CASSPGYGTEAFF. CDR3 coding DNA: TGTGCCAGCAGTCCAGGGTATGGAACTGAAGCTTTCTTT.

V gene TRBV7-2 combines with J gene TRBJ2-6, with 7 bases aligning to TRBD2. CDR1 SGHTA and CDR2 FQGNSA come from the germline V gene. The length of the CDR3 is 19 residues. The V gene end was trimmed by 5 bases and the J gene end by 2 bases; junction bases not matched to a gene: 15. The CDR3 DNA reads as TGTGCCAGCAGCACCCCAGGAGCGGGAATAGTTACTGGGGCCAACGTCCTGACTTTC. Amino acids: CASSTPGAGIVTGANVLTF. Combining the CDR3 with reference TRBV7-2 and TRBJ2-6 gives the whole variable domain GAGVSQSPSNKVTEKGKDVELRCDPISGHTALYWYRQSLGQGLEFLIYFQGNSAPDKSGLPSDRFSAERTGGSVSTLTIQRTQQEDSAVYLCASSTPGAGIVTGANVLTFGAGSRLTVL.

The chain is built from TRBV7-8 and TRBJ2-7; D may be TRBD2 (7 bases). This CDR3 contains 16 residues. The V and J ends lost 5 bases and 4 bases respectively, with 21 bases between them. The V gene's germline CDR1 is SGHVS and CDR2 FQNEAQ. CDR3 sequence (DNA): TGTGCCAGCAGCCCGCGGGAAGGGGGGGAACTTTACGAGCAGTACTTC. Protein: CASSPREGGELYEQYF.

The chain uses TRBV13 and TRBJ2-1; the D is unclear. This CDR3 is built from 12 residues. V was shortened by 3 bases and J by 7 bases, with 7 bases between the two germline ends. Germline V gene lookup returns CDR1 PRHDT and CDR2 FYEKMQ (reference sequence). The CDR3 is CASSFLGNEQFF. The CDR3, as DNA: TGTGCCAGCAGCTTTCTGGGGAATGAGCAGTTCTTC.

The chain uses TRBV9 and TRBJ2-1; D ambiguous. V dropped 0 bases and J dropped 6 bases, with 10 bases sitting between them. The germline V gene encodes CDR1 SGDLS and CDR2 YYNGEE. The CDR3 has 14 amino acids. In DNA form, the CDR3 reads TGTGCCAGCAGCGTAGCTAATGACGGCAATGAGCAGTTCTTC. Amino acids: CASSVANDGNEQFF.

As concerns this clone: Other DNA variants within this sample encode the same CDR3. This chain joins TRBV28 and TRBJ2-7, with 7 bases identical to TRBD2. The CDR3 is 14 amino acids. J was trimmed by 1 base and V by 6 bases; bases with no gene match: 6. CDR1 is MDHEN, CDR2 SYDVKM, per germline. The CDR3 DNA follows: TGTGCCAGCAGCTTCTTGGGGGGGTCCTACGAGCAGTACTTC. Its translation is CASSFLGGSYEQYF.

The chain recombines TRBV5-4 with TRBJ2-2; D is perhaps TRBD1 or TRBD2 (5 bases each). The CDR3 length is 16 residues. The V gene lost 3 bases and the J gene lost 4 bases, with 16 bases spanning the gap. The germline CDR1 and CDR2 sequences are SGHNT and YYREEE (reference sequence). CDR3 protein: CASSSPQAGSTGELFF. The CDR3 DNA sequence: TGTGCCAGCAGCTCCCCCCAGGCAGGGAGCACCGGGGAGCTGTTTTTT.

This rearrangement joins TRBV7-9 to TRBJ2-7; D not resolved. CDR3 size: 15 residues. The germline CDR1 and CDR2 sequences are SEHNR and FQNEAQ (reference sequence). Trimming left V 3 bases short and J 5 bases short, with 17 bases between. CDR3 sequence reads: CASSLANTVLDEQYF. The CDR3 coding sequence is TGTGCCAGCAGCTTGGCTAACACAGTTCTGGACGAGCAGTACTTC.

The V call is TRBV19, the J call TRBJ1-1, with D perhaps TRBD1 (5 bases). Germline V gene lookup returns CDR1 LNHDA and CDR2 SQIVND (reference sequence). The CDR3 runs 13 residues. Trimming cost V 3 bases and J 4 bases, with 9 bases left between them. The CDR3, as DNA: TGTGCCAGTAGTATGGGGGGGACCACTGAAGCTTTCTTT. It yields the protein CASSMGGTTEAFF.

The chain uses TRBV10-1 and TRBJ1-1; no definite D call. This CDR3 region has 15 residues. CDR1 and CDR2 from the germline V gene are WNHNN and SYGVQD (reference sequence). Trimming removed 1 base from V and 0 bases from J, with 9 bases in between. CDR3 amino acids: CASSELKVVNTEAFF. CDR3 DNA: TGCGCCAGCAGTGAGTTGAAGGTGGTGAACACTGAAGCTTTCTTT.

The chain employs TRBV7-8 and TRBJ2-2; D unresolved. CDR1 is SGHVS and CDR2 is FQNEAQ in the germline V gene. Deletions cut 2 bases from V and 0 bases from J, with 13 bases between. The CDR3 length is 17 residues. CDR3 sequence (DNA): TGTGCCAGCAGCTTACCAGGTGATTCTCCGAACACCGGGGAGCTGTTTTTT. Amino acid sequence: CASSLPGDSPNTGELFF. Using reference TRBV7-8 and TRBJ2-2 for the parts outside the CDR3, the full variable domain is GAGVSQSPRYKVAKRGQDVALRCDPISGHVSLFWYQQALGQGPEFLTYFQNEAQLDKSGLPSDRFFAERPEGSVSTLKIQRTQQEDSAVYLCASSLPGDSPNTGELFFGEGSRLTVL.